This entry concerns a single T cell receptor beta chain. Among the roughly 120 subjects of the validation cohort, separate from the roughly 650-subject first cohort, were the donors. The entry originates in a study of cytomegalovirus exposure and HLA in healthy donors. The germline gives CDR1 SGHDN, CDR2 FVKESK. With 1 base removed from V and 10 bases from J, the gap between germline ends came to 11 bases. This CDR3 is built from 13 residues. Sequencing used immunoSEQ multiplex PCR; TCRdb keeps in-frame clones, though not all of them. Among about 360,000 clones, roughly 89% were seen once, and the ten largest hold roughly 0.75%.

This TCR derives from a young woman in good health and CMV-seronegative. V gene TRBV14 combines with J gene TRBJ2-1, with a weak D call TRBD1 (5 bases). Material: PBMCs. As DNA, the CDR3 is TGTGCCAGCAGCCAAGGTGTGACAGAAGAGCAGTTCTTC. Protein product: CASSQGVTEEQFF. Supplemented by reference TRBV14 and TRBJ2-1, the full variable domain reads EAGVTQFPSHSVIEKGQTVTLRCDPISGHDNLYWYRRVMGKEIKFLLHFVKESKQDESGMPNNRFLAERTGGTYSTLKVQPAELEDSGVYFCASSQGVTEEQFFGPGTRLTVL.